This is a list of T cell receptor beta chains from one sample in a study of blood T cells in healthy people across ages. TCRdb fed the 5' RACE reads into MiXCR, producing one record per CDR3 protein. The sample lists about 620,000 distinct CDR3 sequences; roughly half were seen once. The sequencing input was blood. The receptors derive from a woman aged 80 or older in good health. Each CDR3 is given with its conserved first and last residue. Each record gives: D gene, clone size, V gene, CDR3 length, J gene, CDR3 DNA, CDR3 protein. D genes are given only for firm matches. For some rows the clone size is stated as once, few or many, or as a class when expanded; others skip it.

>.|many|TRBV7-8|12|TRBJ2-7
TGTGCCAGCAGCTTAGGAGGCATCGGGCAGTACTTC
CASSLGGIGQYF
>.|.|TRBV30|13|TRBJ1-1
TGTGCCTGGAGTGCGACACTGAACACTGAAGTTTTCTTT
CAWSATLNTEVFF
>TRBD2|many|TRBV7-9|13|TRBJ2-1
TGTGCCAGCGAGCGGGAGTTCAACGATGAGCAGTTCTTC
CASEREFNDEQFF
>TRBD1|few|TRBV7-9|17|TRBJ2-1
TGTGCCAGCAGCTTCCCCTCGACAGGGGGCCTTTACAATGAGCAGTTCTTC
CASSFPSTGGLYNEQFF
>.|few|TRBV7-3|13|TRBJ2-1
TGTGCCAGCAGCCCTTTCCAAAGCAATGAGCAGTTCTTC
CASSPFQSNEQFF
>.|.|TRBV12-3/TRBV12-4|14|TRBJ2-2
TGTGCCAGCAGTTTAGTCAGGGCCACCGGGGAGCTGTTTTTT
CASSLVRATGELFF
>.|many|TRBV6-5|15|TRBJ1-1
TGTGCCAGCAGCTATAGATTGGGTTTTAACACTGAAGCTTTCTTT
CASSYRLGFNTEAFF
>TRBD2|.|TRBV7-9|16|TRBJ2-2
TGTGCCAGCAGTTCCCGACTAGCGGCAAACACCGGGGGGCTGTTTTTT
CASSSRLAANTGGLFF
>.|many|TRBV7-2|14|TRBJ2-4
TGTGCCAGCAGCTATACAGGGTCCAAAAACATTCAGTACTTC
CASSYTGSKNIQYF
>.|.|TRBV20-1|14|TRBJ1-2
TGCAGTGCTTCCTACCGGGACCGCGGCTTCGGCTACACCTTC
CSASYRDRGFGYTF
>.|few|TRBV12-3/TRBV12-4|14|TRBJ1-1
TGTGCCAGCAGTTTAGACAGGACGAACACTGAAGCTTTCTTT
CASSLDRTNTEAFF
>.|.|TRBV4-2|15|TRBJ2-3
TGTGCCAGCAGCCAAGCTAGGGGGAACACAGATACGCAGTATTTT
CASSQARGNTDTQYF
>.|many|TRBV6-5|16|TRBJ1-1
TGTGCCAGCACCCAACGGGGGGGCGGAGGATACACTGAAGCTTTCTTT
CASTQRGGGGYTEAFF
>TRBD1|.|TRBV2|13|TRBJ2-5
TGTGCCAGCGGAAGGACAGGGGGAGAGACCCAGTACTTC
CASGRTGGETQYF
>.|many|TRBV6-6|16|TRBJ2-3
TGTGCCAGCAGTCCCCGGGACCCCCCGGCGAGAGATACGCAGTATTTT
CASSPRDPPARDTQYF
>.|.|TRBV5-5|17|TRBJ2-3
TGTGCCAGCAGCTTGGCAGGGGCGCGGGGAATCACAGATACGCAGTATTTT
CASSLAGARGITDTQYF
>TRBD1|.|TRBV20-1|14|TRBJ2-7
TGCAGTGCGACTCGGGACAGGGGGCTGTACGAGCAGTACTTC
CSATRDRGLYEQYF
>.|.|TRBV7-2|15|TRBJ1-2
TGTGCCAGCAGCTTAGCGTCCGGGGCAGCTTCTGGCTACACCTTC
CASSLASGAASGYTF
>.|.|TRBV7-2|15|TRBJ1-4
TGTACCAGCAGCTTAGTGTCAGGGGCTGGGGAAAAACTGTTTTTT
CTSSLVSGAGEKLFF
>.|.|TRBV5-1|13|TRBJ2-5
TGCGCCAGCAGCTTGGACAGGGAAAAGACCCAGTACTTC
CASSLDREKTQYF
>TRBD1|few|TRBV6-6|14|TRBJ2-2
TGTGCCAGCAGTTACTCGATGGCAGGGGGTATGCTGTTTTTT
CASSYSMAGGMLFF
>.|many|TRBV5-1|15|TRBJ1-6
TGCGCCAGCAGCTTGGATCGGACTGATAATTCACCCCTCCACTTT
CASSLDRTDNSPLHF
>TRBD1|.|TRBV30|15|TRBJ2-2
TGTGCCTGGACTCTGGACAGGTGGAACACCGGGGAGCTGTTTTTT
CAWTLDRWNTGELFF
>.|many|TRBV11-1|13|TRBJ1-1
TGTGCCAGCAGCACCACAGAGCCTGGGTCAGCTTTCTTT
CASSTTEPGSAFF